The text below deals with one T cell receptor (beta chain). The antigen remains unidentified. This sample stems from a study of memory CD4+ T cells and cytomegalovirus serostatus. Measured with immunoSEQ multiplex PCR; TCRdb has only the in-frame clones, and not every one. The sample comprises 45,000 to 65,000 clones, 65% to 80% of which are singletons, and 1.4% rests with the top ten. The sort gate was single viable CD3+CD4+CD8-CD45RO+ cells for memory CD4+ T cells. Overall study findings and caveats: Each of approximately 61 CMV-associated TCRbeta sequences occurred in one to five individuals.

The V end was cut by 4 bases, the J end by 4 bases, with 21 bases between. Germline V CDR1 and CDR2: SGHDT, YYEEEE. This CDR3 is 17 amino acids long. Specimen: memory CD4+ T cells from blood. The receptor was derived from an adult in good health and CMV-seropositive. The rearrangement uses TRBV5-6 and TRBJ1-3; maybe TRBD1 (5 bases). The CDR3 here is CASSLRGGGVRGNTIYF. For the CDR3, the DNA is TGTGCCAGCAGCCTGAGGGGTGGCGGGGTCCGCGGAAACACCATATATTTT.